This section outlines one T cell receptor (beta chain) sequence together with its context. Its antigen is unknown. This sample was included in a study of PD-1 blockade in classical Hodgkin lymphoma. Brentuximab vedotin exposure varied, and every patient relapsed after autologous stem cell transplantation. Per the germline V gene, CDR1 is SGHKS and CDR2 is YYEKEE (reference sequence). This CDR3 comprises 15 residues. The V and J ends lost 4 bases and 3 bases, in that order; junction bases with no gene match: 6. Study results and limitations: Diversity similar to that of newly diagnosed patients was seen at baseline in complete responders. With respect to the repertoire differences, their causes, possibly disease activity or prior therapy, remain undefined. Patients who began taking nivolumab under 1 year after ASCT were left out. A reduction in baseline TCR diversity was reportedly seen in newly diagnosed patients relative to healthy donors.

Assay: immunoSEQ multiplex PCR; the TCRdb copy retains only in-frame clones and omits some. The sample records about 110,000 clones, nearly 90% being singletons. The sequenced sample was peripheral blood mononuclear cells (PBMCs), obtained before the second cycle of nivolumab. The chain recombines TRBV5-5 with TRBJ2-1; TRBD2 aligns across 8 bases. The receptor was derived from a human donor with classical Hodgkin lymphoma. The CDR3 sequence: CASSGSGTSYNEQFF. The CDR3 DNA reads TGTGCCAGCAGCGGATCCGGGACTAGCTACAATGAGCAGTTCTTC.